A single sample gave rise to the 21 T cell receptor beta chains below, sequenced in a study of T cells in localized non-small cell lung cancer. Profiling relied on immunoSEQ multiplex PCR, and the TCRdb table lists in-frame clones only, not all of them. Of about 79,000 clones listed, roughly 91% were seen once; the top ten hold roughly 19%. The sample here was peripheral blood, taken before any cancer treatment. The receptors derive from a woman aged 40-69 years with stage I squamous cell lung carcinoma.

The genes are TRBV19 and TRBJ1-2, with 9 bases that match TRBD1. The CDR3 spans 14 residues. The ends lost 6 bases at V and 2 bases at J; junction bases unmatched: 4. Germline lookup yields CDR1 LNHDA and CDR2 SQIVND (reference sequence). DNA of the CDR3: TGTGCCAGTAGATTGGACAGGGGAAACTATGGCTACACCTTC. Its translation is CASRLDRGNYGYTF. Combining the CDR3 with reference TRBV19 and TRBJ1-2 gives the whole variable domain DGGITQSPKYLFRKEGQNVTLSCEQNLNHDAMYWYRQDPGQGLRLIYYSQIVNDFQKGDIAEGYSVSREKKESFPLTVTSAQKNPTAFYLCASRLDRGNYGYTFGSGTRLTVV.

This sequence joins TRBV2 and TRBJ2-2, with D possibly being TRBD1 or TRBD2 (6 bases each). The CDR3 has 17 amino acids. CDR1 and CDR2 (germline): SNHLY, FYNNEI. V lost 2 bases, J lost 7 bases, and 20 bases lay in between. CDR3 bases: TGTGCCAGCAGTGAAAATATGGGGGGACACTTGAGCGGGGAGCTGTTTTTT. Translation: CASSENMGGHLSGELFF.

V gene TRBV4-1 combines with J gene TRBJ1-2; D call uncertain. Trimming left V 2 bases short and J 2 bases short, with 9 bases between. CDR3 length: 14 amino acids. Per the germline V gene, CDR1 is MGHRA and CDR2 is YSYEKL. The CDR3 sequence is CASSQMGLNYGYTF. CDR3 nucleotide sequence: TGCGCCAGCAGCCAAATGGGCCTAAACTATGGCTACACCTTC.

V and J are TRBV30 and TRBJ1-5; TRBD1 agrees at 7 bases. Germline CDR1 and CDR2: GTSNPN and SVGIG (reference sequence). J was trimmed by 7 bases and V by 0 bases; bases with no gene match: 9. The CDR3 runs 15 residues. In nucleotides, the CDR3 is TGTGCCTGGAGTGTGGGCGGGCTAGGGGGCCAGCCCCAGCATTTT. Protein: CAWSVGGLGGQPQHF.

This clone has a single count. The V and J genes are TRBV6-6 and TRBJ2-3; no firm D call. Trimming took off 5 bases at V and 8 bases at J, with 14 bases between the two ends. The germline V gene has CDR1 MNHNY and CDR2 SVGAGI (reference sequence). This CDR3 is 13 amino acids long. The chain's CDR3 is CASSVGISSTQYF. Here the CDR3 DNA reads TGTGCCAGCAGTGTTGGGATTTCGAGTACGCAGTATTTT.

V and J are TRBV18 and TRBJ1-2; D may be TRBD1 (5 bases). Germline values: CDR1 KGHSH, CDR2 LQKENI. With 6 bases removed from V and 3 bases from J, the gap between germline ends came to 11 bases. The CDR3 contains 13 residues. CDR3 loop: CASSQQGYYGYTF. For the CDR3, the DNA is TGTGCCAGCTCCCAGCAGGGATACTATGGCTACACCTTC.

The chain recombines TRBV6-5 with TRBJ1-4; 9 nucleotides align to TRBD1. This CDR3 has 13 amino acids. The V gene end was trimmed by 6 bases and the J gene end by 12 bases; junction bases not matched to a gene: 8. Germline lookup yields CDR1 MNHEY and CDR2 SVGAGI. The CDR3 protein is CASRYSNRGQLFF. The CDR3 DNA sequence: TGTGCCAGCAGATATTCGAACAGGGGGCAACTGTTTTTT.

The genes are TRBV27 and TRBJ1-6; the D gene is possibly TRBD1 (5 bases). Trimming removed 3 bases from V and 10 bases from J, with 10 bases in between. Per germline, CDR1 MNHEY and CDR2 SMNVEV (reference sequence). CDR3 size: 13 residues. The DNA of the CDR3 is TGTGCCAGCAGTTTTTCAGGGCAATCACCCCTCCACTTT. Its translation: CASSFSGQSPLHF.

Here the CDR3 DNA reads TGTGCCAGCAGCTCACGGACAGGGTGGAACACTGAAGCTTTCTTT. Encoded protein: CASSSRTGWNTEAFF. The V and J genes are TRBV7-2 and TRBJ1-1, with 8 bases fitting TRBD1. J gave up 1 base and V 4 bases, and 5 bases lay outside the gene matches. Germline CDR1 and CDR2: SGHTA and FQGNSA. This CDR3 has 15 residues.

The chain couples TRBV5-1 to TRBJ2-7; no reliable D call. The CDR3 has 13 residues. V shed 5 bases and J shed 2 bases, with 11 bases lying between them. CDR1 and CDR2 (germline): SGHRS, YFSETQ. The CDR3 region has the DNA TGCGCCAGCAGGTTCGGGCAGCCCTACGAGCAGTACTTC. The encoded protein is CASRFGQPYEQYF.

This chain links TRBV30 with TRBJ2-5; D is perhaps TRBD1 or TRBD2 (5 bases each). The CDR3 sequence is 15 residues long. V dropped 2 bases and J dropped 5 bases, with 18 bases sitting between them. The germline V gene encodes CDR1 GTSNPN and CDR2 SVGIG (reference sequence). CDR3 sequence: CAWSPPGTVGETQYF. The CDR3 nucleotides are TGTGCCTGGAGTCCCCCCGGGACCGTTGGGGAGACCCAGTACTTC.

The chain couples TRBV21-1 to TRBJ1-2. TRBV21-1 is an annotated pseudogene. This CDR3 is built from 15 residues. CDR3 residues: CASSNREVPDYGYTF. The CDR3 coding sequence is TGTGCCAGCAGCAACAGGGAGGTGCCTGACTATGGCTACACCTTC.

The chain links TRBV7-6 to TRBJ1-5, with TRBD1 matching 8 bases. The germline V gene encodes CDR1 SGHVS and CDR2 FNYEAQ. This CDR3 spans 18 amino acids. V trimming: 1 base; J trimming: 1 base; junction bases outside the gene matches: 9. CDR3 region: CASSLVAGGKLSNQPQHF. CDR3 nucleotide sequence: TGTGCCAGCAGCTTAGTGGCAGGGGGCAAACTCAGCAATCAGCCCCAGCATTTT.

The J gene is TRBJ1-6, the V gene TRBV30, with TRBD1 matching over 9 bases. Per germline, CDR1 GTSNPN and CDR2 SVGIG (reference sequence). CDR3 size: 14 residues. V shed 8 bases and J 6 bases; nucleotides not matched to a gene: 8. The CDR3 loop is CARRGQGLNSPLHF. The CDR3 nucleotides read TGTGCCCGACGGGGACAGGGTCTTAATTCACCCCTCCACTTT.

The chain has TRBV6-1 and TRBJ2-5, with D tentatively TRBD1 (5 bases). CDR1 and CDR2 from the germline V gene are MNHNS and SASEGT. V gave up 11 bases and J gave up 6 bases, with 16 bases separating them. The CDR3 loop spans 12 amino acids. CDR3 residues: CAGGLGAKTQYF. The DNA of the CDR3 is TGTGCCGGCGGATTAGGGGCAAAGACCCAGTACTTC.

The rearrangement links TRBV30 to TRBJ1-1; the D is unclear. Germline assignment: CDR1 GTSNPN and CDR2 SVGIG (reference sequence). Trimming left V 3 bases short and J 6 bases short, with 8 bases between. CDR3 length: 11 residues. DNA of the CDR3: TGTGCCTGGAGCGCAGCGGCTGAAGCTTTCTTT. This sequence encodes CAWSAAAEAFF.

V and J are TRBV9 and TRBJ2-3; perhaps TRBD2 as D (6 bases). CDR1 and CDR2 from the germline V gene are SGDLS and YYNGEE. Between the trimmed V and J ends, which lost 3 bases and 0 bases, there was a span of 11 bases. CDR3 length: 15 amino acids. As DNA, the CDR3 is TGTGCCAGCAGCGCCGGGAGTGTCAGCACAGATACGCAGTATTTT. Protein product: CASSAGSVSTDTQYF.

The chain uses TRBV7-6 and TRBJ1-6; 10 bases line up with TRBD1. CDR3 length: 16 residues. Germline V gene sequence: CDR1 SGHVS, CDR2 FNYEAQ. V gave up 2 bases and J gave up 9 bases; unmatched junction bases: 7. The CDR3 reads CASSLRDRGSISPLHF. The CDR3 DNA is TGTGCCAGCAGCTTACGGGACAGGGGCTCTATTTCACCCCTCCACTTT. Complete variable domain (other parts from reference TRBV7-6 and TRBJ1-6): GAGVSQSPRYKVTKRGQDVALRCDPISGHVSLYWYRQALGQGPEFLTYFNYEAQQDKSGLPNDRFSAERPEGSISTLTIQRTEQRDSAMYRCASSLRDRGSISPLHFGNGTRLTVT.

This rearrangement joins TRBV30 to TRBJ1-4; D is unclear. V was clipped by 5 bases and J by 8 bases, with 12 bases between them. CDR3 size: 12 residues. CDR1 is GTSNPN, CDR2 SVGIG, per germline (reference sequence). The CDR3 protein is CAWGRSGEKLFF. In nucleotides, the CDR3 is TGTGCCTGGGGTCGATCGGGAGAAAAACTGTTTTTT.

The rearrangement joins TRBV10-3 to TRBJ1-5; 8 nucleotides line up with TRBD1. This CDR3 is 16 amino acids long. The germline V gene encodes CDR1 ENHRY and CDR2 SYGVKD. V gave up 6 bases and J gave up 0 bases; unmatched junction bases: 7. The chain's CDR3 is CAIRDTGGGSNQPQHF. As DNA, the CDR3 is TGTGCCATCAGAGATACAGGGGGAGGTAGCAATCAGCCCCAGCATTTT.

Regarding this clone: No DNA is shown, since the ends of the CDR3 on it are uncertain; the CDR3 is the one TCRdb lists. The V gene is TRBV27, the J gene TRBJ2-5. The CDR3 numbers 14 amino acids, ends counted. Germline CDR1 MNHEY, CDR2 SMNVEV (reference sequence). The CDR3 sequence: CASSLGTGAETQYF.